This TCR beta chain was profiled in a study of blood T cell repertoires in COVID-19. Those enrolled in Seattle joined during active infection and were followed longitudinally afterward. TCRdb's table, derived via immunoSEQ multiplex PCR, lists solely in-frame clones and lacks some. The repertoire holds 200,000 to 300,000 clones, with roughly 88% as singletons. The length of the CDR3 is 12 residues. The V gene lost 1 base and the J gene lost 5 bases, with 5 bases spanning the gap. Germline assignment: CDR1 SGHTA and CDR2 FQGNSA. The sequencing input was peripheral blood. The clonotype was recovered from a woman aged 25 to 45 with COVID-19, enrolled during active disease. The genes are TRBV7-2 and TRBJ1-1; D is unclear. The chain's CDR3 is CASSLVRTEAFF. The CDR3 DNA reads as TGTGCCAGCAGCTTAGTTCGGACTGAAGCTTTCTTT.